This T cell receptor (beta chain) is drawn from a study of response to subunit inactivated influenza vaccine. Study conclusions and caveats: Seasonal influenza vaccination, on each occasion, was suggested by the authors to recruit few new T cells.

MiXCR was run by TCRdb on the RT-PCR reads, yielding one entry per CDR3 protein. The table shows 650,000 to 800,000 distinct CDR3 sequences, with about 18% occurring only once. With 0 bases removed from V and 0 bases from J, the gap between germline ends came to 15 bases. The germline V gene has CDR1 LGHNA and CDR2 YNFKEQ. The CDR3 spans 17 residues. This clonotype was detected many times. The antigen is not known. V is TRBV4-2 and J is TRBJ2-7; D gene unclear. This TCR was sampled from a man aged 50-60 years who received an inactivated influenza vaccine. Sequenced material: PBMCs from blood, taken 4 to 6 days after vaccination. The CDR3 DNA reads as TGTGCCAGCAGCCAAGATCTGGGATCATCTTTCTCCTACGAGCAGTACTTC. Residues: CASSQDLGSSFSYEQYF.